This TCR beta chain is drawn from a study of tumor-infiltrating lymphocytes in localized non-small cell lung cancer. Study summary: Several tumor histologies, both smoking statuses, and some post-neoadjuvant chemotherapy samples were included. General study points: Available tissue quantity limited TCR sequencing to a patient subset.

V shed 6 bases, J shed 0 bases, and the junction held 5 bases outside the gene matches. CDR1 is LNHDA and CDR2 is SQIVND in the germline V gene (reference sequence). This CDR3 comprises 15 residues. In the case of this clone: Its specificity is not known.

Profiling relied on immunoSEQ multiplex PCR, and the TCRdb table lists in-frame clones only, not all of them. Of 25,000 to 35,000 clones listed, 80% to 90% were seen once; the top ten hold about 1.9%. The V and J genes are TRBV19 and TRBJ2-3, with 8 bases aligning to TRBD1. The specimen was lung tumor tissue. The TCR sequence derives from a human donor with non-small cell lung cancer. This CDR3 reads CASSDTGGSTDTQYF. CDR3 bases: TGTGCCAGTAGCGACACAGGGGGGAGCACAGATACGCAGTATTTT.